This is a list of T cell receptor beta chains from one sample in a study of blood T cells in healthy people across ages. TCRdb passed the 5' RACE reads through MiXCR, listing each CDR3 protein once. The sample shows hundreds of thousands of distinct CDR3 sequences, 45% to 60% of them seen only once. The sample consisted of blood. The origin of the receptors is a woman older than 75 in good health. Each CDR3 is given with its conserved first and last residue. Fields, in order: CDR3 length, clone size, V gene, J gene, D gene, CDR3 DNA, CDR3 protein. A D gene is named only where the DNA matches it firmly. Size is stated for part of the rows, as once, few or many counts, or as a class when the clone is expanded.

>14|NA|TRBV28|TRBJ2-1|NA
TGTGCCAGCGGGTTGGCTTCCTCCTACAATGAGCAGTTCTTC
CASGLASSYNEQFF
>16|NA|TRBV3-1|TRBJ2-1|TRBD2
TGTGCCAGCAGCCAAGGCCTAGCGGGAGCCTACAATGAGCAGTTCTTC
CASSQGLAGAYNEQFF
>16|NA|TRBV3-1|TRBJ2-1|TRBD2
TGTGCCAGCAGCCCCACTCGGACTAGCGGGAGGCCCGAGCAGTTCTTC
CASSPTRTSGRPEQFF
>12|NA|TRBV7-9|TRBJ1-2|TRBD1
TGTGCCTGCAGCCCAAACAGGGGTGACTACACCTTC
CACSPNRGDYTF
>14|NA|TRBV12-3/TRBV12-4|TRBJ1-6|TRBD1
TGTGCCAGCAGTTTGGGGACAGGGGCTTCACCCCTCCACTTT
CASSLGTGASPLHF
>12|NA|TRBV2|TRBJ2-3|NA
TGTGCCAGCAGTGAACAGGCGGATACGCAGTATTTT
CASSEQADTQYF
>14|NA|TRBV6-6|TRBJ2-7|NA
TGTGCCAGCAGCCAATACTCAGGGGTTGGCGAGCAGTACTTC
CASSQYSGVGEQYF
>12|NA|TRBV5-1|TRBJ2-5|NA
TGCGCCAGCAGCTTTAACGGGGTAGAGCAGTACTTC
CASSFNGVEQYF
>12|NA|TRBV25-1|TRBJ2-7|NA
TGTGCCAGCAGTGAACAGGGGTTCGAGCAGTACTTC
CASSEQGFEQYF
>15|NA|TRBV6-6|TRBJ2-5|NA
TGTGCCAGCAGCTCATCGACGGGTGGGCTGGAGACCCAGTACTTC
CASSSSTGGLETQYF
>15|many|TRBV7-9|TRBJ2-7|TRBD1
TGTGCCAGCAGCTTGAGGGGACAGGGGACCTACGAGCAGTACTTC
CASSLRGQGTYEQYF
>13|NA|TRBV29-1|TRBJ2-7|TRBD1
TGCAGCGTCGAGACAGGGGACTCCTACGAGCAGTACTTC
CSVETGDSYEQYF
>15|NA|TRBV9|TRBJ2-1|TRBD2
TGTGCCAGCGGCACAAGACCTCTAGCGGAGAATGAGCAGTTCTTC
CASGTRPLAENEQFF
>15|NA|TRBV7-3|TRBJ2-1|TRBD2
TGTGCCAGCAGTTGGCAAGCGGGAGCGGTCGATGAGCAGTTCTTC
CASSWQAGAVDEQFF
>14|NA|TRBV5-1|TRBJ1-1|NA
TGCGCCAGCAGCTTGTCGCCGTCGAACACTGAAGCTTTCTTT
CASSLSPSNTEAFF
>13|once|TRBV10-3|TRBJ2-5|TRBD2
TGTGCCGTCCTGACTAGCGGTCTGGAGACCCAGTACTTC
CAVLTSGLETQYF
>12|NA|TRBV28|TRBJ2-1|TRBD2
TGTGCCAGCAGCCCGCTAGCGGGGAGGAAGTTCTTC
CASSPLAGRKFF
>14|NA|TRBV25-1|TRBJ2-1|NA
TGTGCCAGCAGTTCTCCGTCGACCGAAAATGAGCAGTTCTTC
CASSSPSTENEQFF
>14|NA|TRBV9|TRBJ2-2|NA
TGTGCCAGCAGCGTAGTGGCAGGGCCCGGGGAGCTGTTTTTT
CASSVVAGPGELFF
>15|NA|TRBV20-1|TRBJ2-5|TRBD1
TGCAGTGCTAGTCCGCAGGGGGCCAACCAAGAGACCCAGTACTTC
CSASPQGANQETQYF
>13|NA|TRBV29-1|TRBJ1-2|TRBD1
TGCAGCGTTGACCTGGGACAGGGAGATGGCTACACCTTC
CSVDLGQGDGYTF
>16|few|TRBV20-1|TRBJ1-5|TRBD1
TGCAGTGCTAGCGGGACAGGAGACGTTAGCAATCAGCCCCAGCATTTT
CSASGTGDVSNQPQHF
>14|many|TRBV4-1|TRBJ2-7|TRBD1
TGCGCCAGCAGCTATCCGGGACAGACCTACGAGCAGTACTTC
CASSYPGQTYEQYF
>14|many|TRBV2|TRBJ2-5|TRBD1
TGTGCCAGCAGTACAGACAGGGGGCAAGAGACCCAGTACTTC
CASSTDRGQETQYF
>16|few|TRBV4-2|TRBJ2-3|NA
TGTGCCAGCAGCCAAGCCCCAAGCGCACTCACAGATACGCAGTATTTT
CASSQAPSALTDTQYF
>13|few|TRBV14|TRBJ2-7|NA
TGTGCCAGCAGCCAAGATTTGGCCCTGGAGCAGTACTTC
CASSQDLALEQYF
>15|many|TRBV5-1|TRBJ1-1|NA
TGCGCCAGCGGCCAGGGACGAATCGGGTTCACTGAAGCTTTCTTT
CASGQGRIGFTEAFF
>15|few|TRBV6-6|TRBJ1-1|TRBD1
TGTGCCAGCAGTTACGGGGGACAGGGGGCTACTGAAGCTTTCTTT
CASSYGGQGATEAFF
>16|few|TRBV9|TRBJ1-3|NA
TGTGCCAGCCCCCAGTCGGAGGGCCCGGCTGGAAACACCATATATTTT
CASPQSEGPAGNTIYF
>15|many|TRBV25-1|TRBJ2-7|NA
TGTGCCAGCAGTGGAGTGGGAGCATCTTCCTACGAGCAGTACTTC
CASSGVGASSYEQYF
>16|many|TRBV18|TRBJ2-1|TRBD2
TGTGCCAGCTCACAGATGACTAGCGGGACCTACAATGAGCAGTTCTTC
CASSQMTSGTYNEQFF
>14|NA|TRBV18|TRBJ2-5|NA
TGTGCCAGCTCACCAAAAGACAGCAGGGAGACCCAGTACTTC
CASSPKDSRETQYF
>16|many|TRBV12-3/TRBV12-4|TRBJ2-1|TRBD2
TGTGCCAGCAGTCGGGGAGCCGCGGGAGACTACAATGAGCAGTTCTTC
CASSRGAAGDYNEQFF
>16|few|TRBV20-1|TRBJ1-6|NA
TGCAGTGCTAGAGTATCAGTAAGCTCCTATAATTCACCCCTCCACTTT
CSARVSVSSYNSPLHF
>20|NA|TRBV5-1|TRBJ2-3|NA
TGCGCCAGCAGCTTGGCCTCAATCCCCCAAACGGGGAGAAGGACAGATACGCAGTATTTT
CASSLASIPQTGRRTDTQYF
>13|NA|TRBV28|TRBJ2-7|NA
TGTGCCAGCAGTCAGTTGGGGGCCTACGAGCAGTACTTC
CASSQLGAYEQYF
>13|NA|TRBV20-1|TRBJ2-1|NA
TGCAGTGCTACCCGGGGCGCGAGCAATGAGCAGTTCTTC
CSATRGASNEQFF
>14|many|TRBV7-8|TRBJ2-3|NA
TGTGCCAGCACCAAATTGGCCTACACAGATACGCAGTATTTT
CASTKLAYTDTQYF
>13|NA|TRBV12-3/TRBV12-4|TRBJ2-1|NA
TGTGCCATCGGGGCCAACAACGGAAATGAGCAGTTCTTC
CAIGANNGNEQFF
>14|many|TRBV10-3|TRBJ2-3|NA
TGTGCCATCAGTGAGTCTGAGGCGGGAGATACGCAGTATTTT
CAISESEAGDTQYF
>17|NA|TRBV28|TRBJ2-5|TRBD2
TGTGCCAGCAGTTTAAGCCCCCCTGGGCGGGGGCAAGAGACCCAGTACTTC
CASSLSPPGRGQETQYF
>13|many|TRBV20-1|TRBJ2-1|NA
TGCAGTGCAGCGCGAGGAGGGAACAATGAGCAGTTCTTC
CSAARGGNNEQFF
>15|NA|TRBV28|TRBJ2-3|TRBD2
TGTGCCAGCAGTAAACTAGCGGGGACCACAGATACGCAGTATTTT
CASSKLAGTTDTQYF
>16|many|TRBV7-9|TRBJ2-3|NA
TGTGCCAGCAGCTTAGTTAGAGGCTCCAGGACAGATACGCAGTATTTT
CASSLVRGSRTDTQYF
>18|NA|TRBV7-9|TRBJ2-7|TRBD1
TGTGCCAGCAGCTTACGAGTGCTCACAGGGGGCTCGTACAATGAGCAGTACTTC
CASSLRVLTGGSYNEQYF
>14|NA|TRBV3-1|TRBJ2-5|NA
TGTGCCAGCAGCCAATCCCAGTACCAAGAGACCCAGTACTTC
CASSQSQYQETQYF